This TCR beta chain was sequenced in a study of cytomegalovirus exposure and HLA in healthy donors. Whole-study results and caveats: Versus the roughly 670-donor mean, an Asian-associated ancestry cluster reportedly showed fewer N-insertions in a later analysis. Altogether, some 170 TCR beta chains were recorded as cytomegalovirus-associated.

13 Jbeta primers and 60 Vbeta primers were used for the PCR. Sequencing was performed with immunoSEQ multiplex PCR; in TCRdb, only in-frame clones are kept and a portion is missing. Here the sample spans 95,000 to 150,000 clones, 73% being singletons. Per the germline V gene, CDR1 is MNHEY and CDR2 is SMNVEV (reference sequence). The length of the CDR3 is 18 residues. Trimming cost V 4 bases and J 0 bases, with 16 bases left between them. A note on this clone: The antigen remains unidentified.

The clonotype comes from a woman aged 40 to 49 in good health and CMV-seronegative. The V call is TRBV27, the J call TRBJ2-6; a possible D gene is TRBD1 (6 bases). Sequencing was performed on PBMCs. CDR3 sequence (DNA): TGTGCCAGCAGTTCTCGGACAGTTTTTAGCTCTGGGGCCAACGTCCTGACTTTC. Protein product: CASSSRTVFSSGANVLTF. Full variable domain (remainder filled in from reference TRBV27 and TRBJ2-6): EAQVTQNPRYLITVTGKKLTVTCSQNMNHEYMSWYRQDPGLGLRQIYYSMNVEVTDKGDVPEGYKVSRKEKRNFPLILESPSPNQTSLYFCASSSRTVFSSGANVLTFGAGSRLTVL.